These T cell receptor beta chains were read from a single sample in a study of blood T cell repertoires in COVID-19. TCRdb's table, derived via immunoSEQ multiplex PCR, lists solely in-frame clones and lacks some. The repertoire consists of 250,000 to 300,000 clones, with approximately 81% occurring once and the leading ten covering 6.6%. The sequenced material came from PBMCs or T cells enriched from blood (not recorded which). These receptors all stem from a woman in her forties or fifties who had been exposed to COVID-19. Both conserved end residues are part of each CDR3. The D gene is left open where the match is weak. Part of the rows lack a size; the others show once, few, many or a class for expanded clones.

j_gene: TRBJ1-6
d_gene: NA
v_gene: TRBV4-1
abundance: NA
CDR3aa: CASSQESGVGDSPLHF
CDR3nt: TGCGCCAGCAGCCAAGAGTCGGGGGTGGGGGATTCACCCCTCCACTTT

j_gene: TRBJ1-5
d_gene: NA
v_gene: TRBV30
abundance: NA
CDR3aa: CAWSSLGEQPQHF
CDR3nt: TGTGCCTGGAGTAGTCTGGGAGAACAGCCCCAGCATTTT

j_gene: TRBJ2-7
d_gene: TRBD1
v_gene: TRBV6-1
abundance: NA
CDR3aa: CASSEGGTAYEQYF
CDR3nt: TGTGCCAGCAGTGAAGGTGGGACAGCCTACGAGCAGTACTTC

j_gene: TRBJ1-1
d_gene: TRBD1
v_gene: TRBV27
abundance: NA
CDR3aa: CASSSTGTLGTEAFF
CDR3nt: TGTGCCAGCAGTTCGACAGGGACGCTTGGCACTGAAGCTTTCTTT

j_gene: TRBJ1-1
d_gene: TRBD1
v_gene: TRBV18
abundance: NA
CDR3aa: CASEHYRGSNTEAFF
CDR3nt: TGTGCCAGCGAACACTACAGGGGATCGAACACTGAAGCTTTCTTT

j_gene: TRBJ1-2
d_gene: NA
v_gene: TRBV11-2
abundance: NA
CDR3aa: CASSPPGGPNYGYTF
CDR3nt: TGTGCCAGCAGCCCCCCGGGGGGGCCTAACTATGGCTACACCTTC

j_gene: TRBJ2-1
d_gene: TRBD1
v_gene: TRBV14
abundance: NA
CDR3aa: CASSLRDRGINEQFF
CDR3nt: TGTGCCAGCAGCCTCCGGGACAGGGGTATCAATGAGCAGTTCTTC

j_gene: TRBJ2-3
d_gene: NA
v_gene: TRBV7-9
abundance: NA
CDR3aa: CASSSEERGTDTQYF
CDR3nt: TGTGCCAGCAGCTCCGAGGAAAGGGGGACAGATACGCAGTATTTT

j_gene: TRBJ2-3
d_gene: TRBD2
v_gene: TRBV27
abundance: NA
CDR3aa: CASSWRGGDTQYF
CDR3nt: TGTGCCAGCAGTTGGCGGGGAGGGGATACGCAGTATTTT

j_gene: TRBJ2-1
d_gene: NA
v_gene: TRBV5-1
abundance: once
CDR3aa: CASSFEAQGSGEQFF
CDR3nt: TGCGCCAGCAGTTTTGAGGCTCAGGGCAGTGGTGAGCAGTTCTTC

j_gene: TRBJ2-1
d_gene: TRBD2
v_gene: TRBV7-9
abundance: few
CDR3aa: CASRTILAGGPVVGEQFF
CDR3nt: TGTGCCAGCCGTACTATTCTAGCGGGGGGGCCTGTGGTGGGTGAGCAGTTCTTC

j_gene: TRBJ2-1
d_gene: TRBD2
v_gene: TRBV6-4
abundance: NA
CDR3aa: CASRASGASSYNEQFF
CDR3nt: TGTGCCAGCAGAGCTAGCGGGGCCAGCTCCTACAATGAGCAGTTCTTC

j_gene: TRBJ1-2
d_gene: NA
v_gene: TRBV27
abundance: NA
CDR3aa: CASSLTPGDGYTF
CDR3nt: TGTGCCAGCAGCCTGACCCCGGGGGACGGCTACACCTTC

j_gene: TRBJ2-1
d_gene: NA
v_gene: TRBV5-1
abundance: NA
CDR3aa: CASSSGYYNVDEQFF
CDR3nt: TGCGCCAGCAGCTCAGGGTATTACAATGTGGATGAGCAGTTCTTC

j_gene: TRBJ1-2
d_gene: NA
v_gene: TRBV12-3/TRBV12-4
abundance: NA
CDR3aa: CASRLMPLYGYTF
CDR3nt: TGTGCCAGCAGGTTAATGCCCCTATATGGCTACACCTTC

j_gene: TRBJ1-2
d_gene: TRBD1
v_gene: TRBV14
abundance: NA
CDR3aa: CASSQGLGTAANYGYTF
CDR3nt: TGTGCCAGCAGCCAAGGACTGGGGACAGCTGCTAACTATGGCTACACCTTC

j_gene: TRBJ1-5
d_gene: NA
v_gene: TRBV19
abundance: NA
CDR3aa: CASGDRGWMDQPQHF
CDR3nt: TGTGCCAGTGGAGATCGGGGGTGGATGGATCAGCCCCAGCATTTT

j_gene: TRBJ1-1
d_gene: TRBD1
v_gene: TRBV29-1
abundance: NA
CDR3aa: CSVRLGGPGAFF
CDR3nt: TGCAGCGTTAGGTTAGGGGGCCCAGGGGCTTTCTTT

j_gene: TRBJ2-7
d_gene: NA
v_gene: TRBV5-1
abundance: NA
CDR3aa: CASSLGVSYEQYF
CDR3nt: TGCGCCAGCAGCTTGGGCGTGTCCTACGAGCAGTACTTC

j_gene: TRBJ1-5
d_gene: NA
v_gene: TRBV2
abundance: NA
CDR3aa: CASWTASGNQPQHF
CDR3nt: TGTGCCAGCTGGACAGCCAGCGGCAATCAGCCCCAGCATTTT

j_gene: TRBJ1-4
d_gene: NA
v_gene: TRBV4-3
abundance: few
CDR3aa: CASSQDQGGDEKLFF
CDR3nt: TGCGCCAGCAGCCAAGATCAGGGTGGGGATGAAAAACTGTTTTTT

j_gene: TRBJ1-1
d_gene: NA
v_gene: TRBV18
abundance: NA
CDR3aa: CASSFRQFDTEAFF
CDR3nt: TGTGCCAGCTCATTCCGACAGTTCGACACTGAAGCTTTCTTT

j_gene: TRBJ2-7
d_gene: NA
v_gene: TRBV7-2
abundance: once
CDR3aa: CASSPAPREQYF
CDR3nt: TGTGCCAGCAGCCCCGCGCCGAGGGAGCAGTACTTC

j_gene: TRBJ1-2
d_gene: NA
v_gene: TRBV18
abundance: NA
CDR3aa: CASSPDSINYGYTF
CDR3nt: TGTGCCAGCTCACCAGACAGTATTAACTATGGCTACACCTTC

j_gene: TRBJ2-7
d_gene: NA
v_gene: TRBV13
abundance: NA
CDR3aa: CASSQDRRGNEQYF
CDR3nt: TGTGCCAGCAGCCAAGACAGGCGAGGGAACGAGCAGTACTTC

j_gene: TRBJ2-1
d_gene: NA
v_gene: TRBV27
abundance: NA
CDR3aa: CASGALRGTYNEQFF
CDR3nt: TGTGCCAGCGGGGCCCTCAGGGGAACCTACAATGAGCAGTTCTTC

j_gene: TRBJ1-2
d_gene: TRBD1
v_gene: TRBV18
abundance: NA
CDR3aa: CASSPVGQDSTYGYTF
CDR3nt: TGTGCCAGCTCACCCGTCGGACAGGACAGTACCTATGGCTACACCTTC

j_gene: TRBJ1-1
d_gene: NA
v_gene: TRBV5-1
abundance: once
CDR3aa: CASSPGAPLNTEAFF
CDR3nt: TGCGCCAGCAGCCCAGGGGCCCCATTGAACACTGAAGCTTTCTTT

j_gene: TRBJ2-7
d_gene: TRBD1
v_gene: TRBV11-1
abundance: NA
CDR3aa: CASSGTGGEQYF
CDR3nt: TGTGCCAGCAGCGGGACAGGGGGCGAGCAGTACTTC

j_gene: TRBJ2-5
d_gene: TRBD1
v_gene: TRBV24-1
abundance: NA
CDR3aa: CATSDGTAHQETQYF
CDR3nt: TGTGCCACCAGTGACGGGACAGCACATCAAGAGACCCAGTACTTC

j_gene: TRBJ1-2
d_gene: NA
v_gene: TRBV19
abundance: NA
CDR3aa: CASSIEMRDGYTF
CDR3nt: TGTGCCAGTAGTATAGAAATGAGGGATGGCTACACCTTC

j_gene: TRBJ1-6
d_gene: NA
v_gene: TRBV11-2
abundance: NA
CDR3aa: CASSLRRVAPLHF
CDR3nt: TGTGCCAGCAGCCTCCGAAGAGTCGCACCCCTCCACTTT

j_gene: TRBJ1-2
d_gene: NA
v_gene: TRBV29-1
abundance: few
CDR3aa: CSVDELGGYTF
CDR3nt: TGCAGCGTCGACGAACTAGGTGGCTACACCTTC

j_gene: TRBJ1-2
d_gene: NA
v_gene: TRBV28
abundance: NA
CDR3aa: CASSPAAGNRGYTF
CDR3nt: TGTGCCAGCAGCCCCGCGGCAGGCAACAGGGGCTACACCTTC

j_gene: TRBJ2-2
d_gene: NA
v_gene: TRBV18
abundance: NA
CDR3aa: CASSPLHNTGTGELFF
CDR3nt: TGTGCCAGCTCACCACTACATAACACGGGGACCGGGGAGCTGTTTTTT

j_gene: TRBJ1-1
d_gene: TRBD1
v_gene: TRBV5-1
abundance: NA
CDR3aa: CASSLLSQGAKEAFF
CDR3nt: TGCGCCAGCAGCTTATTATCACAGGGGGCGAAGGAAGCTTTCTTT

j_gene: TRBJ1-2
d_gene: TRBD1
v_gene: TRBV18
abundance: NA
CDR3aa: CASSPRTGEGYGYTF
CDR3nt: TGTGCCAGCTCACCAAGGACAGGGGAGGGCTATGGCTACACCTTC

j_gene: TRBJ2-5
d_gene: TRBD2
v_gene: TRBV9
abundance: NA
CDR3aa: CASSVGGTSGRYQETQYF
CDR3nt: TGTGCCAGCAGCGTAGGCGGGACTAGCGGTCGTTACCAAGAGACCCAGTACTTC

j_gene: TRBJ1-4
d_gene: NA
v_gene: TRBV7-9
abundance: NA
CDR3aa: CASSFDSPTNEKLFF
CDR3nt: TGTGCCAGCAGCTTTGACAGTCCAACTAATGAAAAACTGTTTTTT

j_gene: TRBJ1-2
d_gene: NA
v_gene: TRBV5-4
abundance: NA
CDR3aa: CASRAGATGNYGYTF
CDR3nt: TGTGCCAGCAGGGCGGGTGCCACAGGGAACTATGGCTACACCTTC

j_gene: TRBJ1-4
d_gene: TRBD1
v_gene: TRBV6-5
abundance: once
CDR3aa: CASCRGDNEKLFF
CDR3nt: TGTGCCAGCTGCAGGGGGGATAATGAAAAACTGTTTTTT

j_gene: TRBJ1-4
d_gene: TRBD1
v_gene: TRBV28
abundance: few
CDR3aa: CASSFYRGRSEKLFF
CDR3nt: TGTGCCAGCAGTTTCTACAGGGGAAGGAGTGAAAAACTGTTTTTT

j_gene: TRBJ2-7
d_gene: TRBD1
v_gene: TRBV11-1
abundance: NA
CDR3aa: CASSLVTGGYEQYF
CDR3nt: TGTGCCAGCAGCTTAGTAACAGGGGGCTACGAGCAGTACTTC

j_gene: TRBJ1-5
d_gene: TRBD1
v_gene: TRBV5-8
abundance: NA
CDR3aa: CASSPDRVLGPSNQPQHF
CDR3nt: TGTGCCAGCAGCCCCGACAGGGTATTGGGCCCCAGCAATCAGCCCCAGCATTTT

j_gene: TRBJ1-5
d_gene: NA
v_gene: TRBV18
abundance: NA
CDR3aa: CASSPSPSEFNQPQHF
CDR3nt: TGTGCCAGCTCACCCTCCCCATCTGAGTTTAATCAGCCCCAGCATTTT

j_gene: TRBJ2-1
d_gene: NA
v_gene: TRBV24-1
abundance: NA
CDR3aa: CATSDSGLISYNEQFF
CDR3nt: TGTGCCACCAGTGATTCGGGACTCATCTCCTACAATGAGCAGTTCTTC